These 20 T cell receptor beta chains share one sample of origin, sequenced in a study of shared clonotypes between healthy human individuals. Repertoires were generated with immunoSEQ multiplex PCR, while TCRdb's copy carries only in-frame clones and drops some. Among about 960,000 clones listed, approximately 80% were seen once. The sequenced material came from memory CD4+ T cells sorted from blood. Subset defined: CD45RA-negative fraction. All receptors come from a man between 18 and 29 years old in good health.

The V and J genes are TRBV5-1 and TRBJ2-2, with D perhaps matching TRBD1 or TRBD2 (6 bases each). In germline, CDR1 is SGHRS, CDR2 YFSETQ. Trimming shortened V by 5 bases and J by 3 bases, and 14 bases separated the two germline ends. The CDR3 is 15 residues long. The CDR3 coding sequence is TGCGCCAGCAGGGGGGGCGGAAAGGACACCGGGGAGCTGTTTTTT. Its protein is CASRGGGKDTGELFF.

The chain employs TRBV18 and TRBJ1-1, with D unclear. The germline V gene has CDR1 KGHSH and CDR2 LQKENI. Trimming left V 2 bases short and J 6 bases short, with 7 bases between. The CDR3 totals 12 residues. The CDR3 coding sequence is TGTGCCAGCTCACCAATGAGCGCTGAAGCTTTCTTT. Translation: CASSPMSAEAFF.

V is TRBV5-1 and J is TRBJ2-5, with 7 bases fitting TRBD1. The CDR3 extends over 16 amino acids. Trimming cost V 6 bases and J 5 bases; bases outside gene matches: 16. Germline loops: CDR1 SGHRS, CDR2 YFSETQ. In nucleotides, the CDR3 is TGCGCCAGCACCCGTGGGGCCCAGGGGGTGGAGGAGACCCAGTACTTC. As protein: CASTRGAQGVEETQYF.

The CDR3 is CASSRQGVLEKLFF. The CDR3, as DNA: TGTGCCAGCAGTCGACAGGGGGTTCTTGAGAAACTGTTTTTT. This chain joins TRBV28 and TRBJ1-4, with 9 bases lining up with TRBD1. Germline V CDR1 and CDR2: MDHEN, SYDVKM. This CDR3 has 14 amino acids. The trim removed 5 bases at V and 11 bases at J, leaving 9 bases unmatched.

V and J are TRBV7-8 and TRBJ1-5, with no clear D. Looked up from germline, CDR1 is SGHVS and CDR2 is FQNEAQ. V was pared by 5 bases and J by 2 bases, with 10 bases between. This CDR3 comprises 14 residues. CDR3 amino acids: CASSPGGGNQPQHF. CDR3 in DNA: TGTGCCAGCAGCCCGGGTGGGGGCAATCAGCCCCAGCATTTT.

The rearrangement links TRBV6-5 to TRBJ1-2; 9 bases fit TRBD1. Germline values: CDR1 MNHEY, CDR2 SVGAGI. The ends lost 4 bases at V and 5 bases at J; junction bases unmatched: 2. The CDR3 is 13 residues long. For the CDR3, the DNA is TGTGCCAGCAGTTTACAGGGGGCGTATGGCTACACCTTC. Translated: CASSLQGAYGYTF.

The DNA for the CDR3 is TGTGCCAGCAGCTCCCCCCCGGGCGAGCAGTACTTC. It is translated as CASSSPPGEQYF. This chain joins TRBV7-2 and TRBJ2-7; no definite D call. Germline CDR1 SGHTA, CDR2 FQGNSA. Trimming took 4 bases from V and 6 from J, leaving 10 bases between them. The CDR3 loop spans 12 amino acids.

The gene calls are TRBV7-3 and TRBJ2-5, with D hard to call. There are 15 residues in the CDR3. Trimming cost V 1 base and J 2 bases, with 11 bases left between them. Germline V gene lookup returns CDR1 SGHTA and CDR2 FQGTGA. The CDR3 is CASSLNGWGQETQYF. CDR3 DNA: TGTGCCAGCAGCTTAAATGGCTGGGGACAAGAGACCCAGTACTTC.

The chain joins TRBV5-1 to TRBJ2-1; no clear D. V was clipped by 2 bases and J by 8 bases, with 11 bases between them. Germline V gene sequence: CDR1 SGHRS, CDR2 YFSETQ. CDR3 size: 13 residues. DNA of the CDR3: TGCGCCAGCAGCTTAAGGACCTGGGATGAGCAGTTCTTC. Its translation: CASSLRTWDEQFF.

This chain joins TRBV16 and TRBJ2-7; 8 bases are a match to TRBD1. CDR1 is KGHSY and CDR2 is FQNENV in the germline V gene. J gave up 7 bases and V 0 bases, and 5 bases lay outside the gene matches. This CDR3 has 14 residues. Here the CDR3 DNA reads TGTGCCAGCAGCCAATCTCGGACAGGGAGGGAGCAGTACTTC. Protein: CASSQSRTGREQYF.

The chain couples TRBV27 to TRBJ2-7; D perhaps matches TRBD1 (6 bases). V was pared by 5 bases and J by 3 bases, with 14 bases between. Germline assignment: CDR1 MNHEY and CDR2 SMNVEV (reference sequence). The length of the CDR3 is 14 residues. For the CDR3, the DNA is TGTGCCAGCAGTCCCATCCAGGGGTACTACGAGCAGTACTTC. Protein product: CASSPIQGYYEQYF.

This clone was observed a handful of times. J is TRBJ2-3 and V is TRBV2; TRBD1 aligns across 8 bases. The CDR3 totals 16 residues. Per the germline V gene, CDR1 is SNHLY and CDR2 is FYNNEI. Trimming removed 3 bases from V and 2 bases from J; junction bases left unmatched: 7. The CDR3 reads CASSEVGTGPTDTQYF. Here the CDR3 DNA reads TGTGCCAGCAGTGAGGTGGGGACAGGCCCCACAGATACGCAGTATTTT.

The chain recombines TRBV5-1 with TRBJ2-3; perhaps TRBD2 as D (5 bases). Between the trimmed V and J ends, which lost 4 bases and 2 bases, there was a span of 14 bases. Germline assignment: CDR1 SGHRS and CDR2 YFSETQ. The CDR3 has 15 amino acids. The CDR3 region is CASSASGRPTDTQYF. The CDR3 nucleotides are TGCGCCAGCAGCGCATCGGGGAGACCCACAGATACGCAGTATTTT. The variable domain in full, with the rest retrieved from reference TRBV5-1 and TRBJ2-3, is KAGVTQTPRYLIKTRGQQVTLSCSPISGHRSVSWYQQTPGQGLQFLFEYFSETQRNKGNFPGRFSGRQFSNSRSEMNVSTLELGDSALYLCASSASGRPTDTQYFGPGTRLTVL.

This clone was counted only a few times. This CDR3 is CASSDSVSRNNYGYTF. Here the CDR3 DNA reads TGTGCCAGCAGTGATTCGGTCAGCAGAAATAACTATGGCTACACCTTC. The V call is TRBV6-1, the J call TRBJ1-2, with D uncertain. The germline CDR1 and CDR2 sequences are MNHNS and SASEGT. The CDR3 is 16 amino acids. With 3 bases removed from V and 1 base from J, the gap between germline ends came to 15 bases.

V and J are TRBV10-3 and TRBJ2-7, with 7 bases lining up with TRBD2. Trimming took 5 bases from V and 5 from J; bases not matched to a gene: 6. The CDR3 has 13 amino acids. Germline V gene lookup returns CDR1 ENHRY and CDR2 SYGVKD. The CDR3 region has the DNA TGTGCCATCAGTTGGGGAGGGTTCCACGAGCAGTACTTC. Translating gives CAISWGGFHEQYF.

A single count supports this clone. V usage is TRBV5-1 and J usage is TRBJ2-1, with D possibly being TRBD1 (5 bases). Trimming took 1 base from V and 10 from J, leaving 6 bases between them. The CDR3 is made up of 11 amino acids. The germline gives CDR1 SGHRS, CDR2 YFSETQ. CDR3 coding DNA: TGCGCCAGCAGCTTGAACAGGGAGCAGTTCTTC. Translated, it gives CASSLNREQFF.

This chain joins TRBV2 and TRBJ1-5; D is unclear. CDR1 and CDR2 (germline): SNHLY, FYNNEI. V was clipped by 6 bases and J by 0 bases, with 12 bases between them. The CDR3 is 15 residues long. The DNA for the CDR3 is TGTGCCAGCAGGCGGGCAGAGTATAGCAATCAGCCCCAGCATTTT. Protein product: CASRRAEYSNQPQHF. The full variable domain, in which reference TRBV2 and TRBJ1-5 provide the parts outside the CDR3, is EPEVTQTPSHQVTQMGQEVILRCVPISNHLYFYWYRQILGQKVEFLVSFYNNEISEKSEIFDDQFSVERPDGSNFTLKIRSTKLEDSAMYFCASRRAEYSNQPQHFGDGTRLSIL.

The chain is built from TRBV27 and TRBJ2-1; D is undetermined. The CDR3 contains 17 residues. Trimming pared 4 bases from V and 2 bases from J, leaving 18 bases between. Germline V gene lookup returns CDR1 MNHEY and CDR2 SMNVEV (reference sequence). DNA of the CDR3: TGTGCCAGCAGTTCACCCTCAACGGTGGGGACCTACAATGAGCAGTTCTTC. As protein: CASSSPSTVGTYNEQFF.

The CDR3 DNA follows: TGTGCCAGCAGCACCTGGACTAGCCTTGAGCAGTTCTTC. Encoded protein: CASSTWTSLEQFF. J is TRBJ2-1 and V is TRBV7-9, with TRBD2 matching over 8 bases. V shed 5 bases, J shed 9 bases, and the junction held 6 bases outside the gene matches. Germline CDR1 SEHNR, CDR2 FQNEAQ (reference sequence). The CDR3 has 13 residues. Full variable domain (remainder filled in from reference TRBV7-9 and TRBJ2-1): DTGVSQNPRHKITKRGQNVTFRCDPISEHNRLYWYRQTLGQGPEFLTYFQNEAQLEKSRLLSDRFSAERPKGSFSTLEIQRTEQGDSAMYLCASSTWTSLEQFFGPGTRLTVL.

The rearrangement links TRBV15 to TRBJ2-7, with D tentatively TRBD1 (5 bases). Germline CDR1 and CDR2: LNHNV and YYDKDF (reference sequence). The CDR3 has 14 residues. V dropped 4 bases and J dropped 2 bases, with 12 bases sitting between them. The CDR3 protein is CATSNPGMTYEQYF. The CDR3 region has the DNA TGTGCCACCAGCAACCCAGGGATGACCTACGAGCAGTACTTC.